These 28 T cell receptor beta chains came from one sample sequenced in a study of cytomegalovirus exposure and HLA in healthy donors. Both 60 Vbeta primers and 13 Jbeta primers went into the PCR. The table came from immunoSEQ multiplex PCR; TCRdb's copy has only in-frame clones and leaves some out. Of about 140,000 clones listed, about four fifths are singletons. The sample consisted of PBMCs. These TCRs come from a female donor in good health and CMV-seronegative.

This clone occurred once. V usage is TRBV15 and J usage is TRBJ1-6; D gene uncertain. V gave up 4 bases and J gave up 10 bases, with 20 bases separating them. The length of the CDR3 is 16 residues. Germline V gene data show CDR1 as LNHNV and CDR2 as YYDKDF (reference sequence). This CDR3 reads CATSTKPGGWESPLHF. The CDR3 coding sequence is TGTGCCACCAGCACCAAACCGGGAGGTTGGGAGTCACCCCTCCACTTT.

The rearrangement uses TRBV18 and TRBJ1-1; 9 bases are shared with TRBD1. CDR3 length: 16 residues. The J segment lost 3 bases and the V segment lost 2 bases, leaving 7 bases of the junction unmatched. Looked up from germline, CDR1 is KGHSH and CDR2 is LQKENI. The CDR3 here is CASSPLTGGTDTEAFF. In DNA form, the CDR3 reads TGTGCCAGCTCACCATTGACAGGGGGGACGGACACTGAAGCTTTCTTT.

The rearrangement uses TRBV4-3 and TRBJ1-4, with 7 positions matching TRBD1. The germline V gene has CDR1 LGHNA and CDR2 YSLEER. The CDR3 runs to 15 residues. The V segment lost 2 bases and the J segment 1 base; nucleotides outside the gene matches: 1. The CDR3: CASSQNRGTNEKLFF. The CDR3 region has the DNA TGCGCCAGCAGCCAAAACAGGGGAACTAATGAAAAACTGTTTTTT.

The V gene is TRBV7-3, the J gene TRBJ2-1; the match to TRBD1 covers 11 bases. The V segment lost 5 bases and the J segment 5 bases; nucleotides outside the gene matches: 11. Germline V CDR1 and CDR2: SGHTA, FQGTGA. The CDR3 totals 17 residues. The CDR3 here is CASSQGTGGPPDNEQFF. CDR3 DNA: TGTGCCAGCAGCCAGGGGACAGGGGGACCCCCGGACAATGAGCAGTTCTTC.

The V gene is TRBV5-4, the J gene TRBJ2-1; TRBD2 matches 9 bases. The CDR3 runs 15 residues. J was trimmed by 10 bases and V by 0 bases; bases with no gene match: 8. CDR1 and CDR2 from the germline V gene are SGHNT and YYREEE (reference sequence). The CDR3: CASSLVGGREGEQFF. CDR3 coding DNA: TGTGCCAGCAGCTTGGTGGGCGGGAGGGAAGGCGAGCAGTTCTTC.

CDR3: CASSLTAGSNTGELFF. CDR3 DNA sequence: TGTGCCAGCAGCTTAACTGCGGGGTCGAACACCGGGGAGCTGTTTTTT. This chain uses TRBV7-8 with TRBJ2-2; D perhaps matches TRBD2 (6 bases). The CDR3 has 16 residues. The V end lost 2 bases, the J end lost 0 bases, and 10 bases lay between the germline ends. Germline-derived CDR1 and CDR2 are SGHVS and FQNEAQ. The full variable domain, with the rest looked up from reference TRBV7-8 and TRBJ2-2, is GAGVSQSPRYKVAKRGQDVALRCDPISGHVSLFWYQQALGQGPEFLTYFQNEAQLDKSGLPSDRFFAERPEGSVSTLKIQRTQQEDSAVYLCASSLTAGSNTGELFFGEGSRLTVL.

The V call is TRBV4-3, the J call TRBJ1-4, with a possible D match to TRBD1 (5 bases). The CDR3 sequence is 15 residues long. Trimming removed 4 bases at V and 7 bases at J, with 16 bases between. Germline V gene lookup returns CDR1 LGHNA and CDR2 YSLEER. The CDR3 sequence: CASSPFAQGGEKLFF. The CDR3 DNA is TGCGCCAGCAGCCCCTTTGCGCAGGGAGGTGAAAAACTGTTTTTT.

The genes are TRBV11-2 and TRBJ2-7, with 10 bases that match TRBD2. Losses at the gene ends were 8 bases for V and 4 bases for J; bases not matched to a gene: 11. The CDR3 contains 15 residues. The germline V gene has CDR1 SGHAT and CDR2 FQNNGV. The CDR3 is CASSPPGLAIYEQYF. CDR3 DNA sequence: TGTGCCAGCTCCCCCCCGGGACTAGCGATATACGAGCAGTACTTC.

The CDR3 spells CASRWRGDQPQHF. The CDR3 coding sequence is TGTGCCAGCAGATGGAGGGGTGATCAGCCCCAGCATTTT. V and J are TRBV28 and TRBJ1-5; maybe TRBD1 (5 bases). Trimming removed 6 bases at V and 5 bases at J, with 11 bases between. This CDR3 spans 13 amino acids. Germline V gene sequence: CDR1 MDHEN, CDR2 SYDVKM.

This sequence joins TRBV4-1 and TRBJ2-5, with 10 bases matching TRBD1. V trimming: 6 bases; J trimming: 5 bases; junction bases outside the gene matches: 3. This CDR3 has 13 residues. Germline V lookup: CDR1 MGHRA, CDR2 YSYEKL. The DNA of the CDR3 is TGCGCCAGCAGAGGACAGGGGGTTGAGACCCAGTACTTC. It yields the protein CASRGQGVETQYF.

The CDR3 here is CASQGQSYSYEQYF. The CDR3 DNA sequence: TGTGCCAGCCAGGGACAGAGCTACTCCTACGAGCAGTACTTC. The J gene is TRBJ2-7, the V gene TRBV6-1; 7 nucleotides align to TRBD1. V shed 8 bases and J 0 bases; nucleotides not matched to a gene: 7. Germline CDR1 and CDR2: MNHNS and SASEGT. The CDR3 loop spans 14 amino acids.

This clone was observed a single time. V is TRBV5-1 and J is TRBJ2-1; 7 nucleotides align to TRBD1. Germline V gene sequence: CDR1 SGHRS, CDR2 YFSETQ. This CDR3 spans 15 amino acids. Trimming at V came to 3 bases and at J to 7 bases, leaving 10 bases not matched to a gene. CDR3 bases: TGCGCCAGCAGCTCGGGACAGACGAGTTGGAATGAGCAGTTCTTC. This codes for CASSSGQTSWNEQFF.

The CDR3 region has the DNA TGTGCCAGCAGTGAAGCTCCGGGACTAGCGGGAGCGTACAATGAGCAGTTCTTC. Its protein product is CASSEAPGLAGAYNEQFF. V is TRBV6-1 and J is TRBJ2-1, with 14 bases that match TRBD2. Unmatched junction bases numbered 5, after V lost 0 bases and J lost 4 bases. Per germline, CDR1 MNHNS and CDR2 SASEGT. There are 18 residues in the CDR3.

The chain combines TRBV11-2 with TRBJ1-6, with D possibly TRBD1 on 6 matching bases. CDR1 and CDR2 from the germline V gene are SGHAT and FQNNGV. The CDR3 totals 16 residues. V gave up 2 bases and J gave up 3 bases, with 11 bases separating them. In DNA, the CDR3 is TGTGCCAGCAGCTTAATCAGGGGCGACTATAATTCACCCCTCCACTTT. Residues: CASSLIRGDYNSPLHF.

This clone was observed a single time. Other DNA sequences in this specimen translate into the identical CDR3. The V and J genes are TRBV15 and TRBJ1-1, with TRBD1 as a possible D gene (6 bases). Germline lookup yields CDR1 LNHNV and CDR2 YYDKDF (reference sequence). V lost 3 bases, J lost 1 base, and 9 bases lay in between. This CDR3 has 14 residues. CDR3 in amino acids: CATSRGGGNTEAFF. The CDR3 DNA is TGTGCCACCAGCAGGGGAGGGGGGAACACTGAAGCTTTCTTT.

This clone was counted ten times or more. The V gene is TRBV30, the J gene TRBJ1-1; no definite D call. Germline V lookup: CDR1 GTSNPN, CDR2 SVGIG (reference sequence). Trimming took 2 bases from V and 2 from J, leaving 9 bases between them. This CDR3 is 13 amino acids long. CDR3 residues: CAWSRRRNTEAFF. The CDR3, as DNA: TGTGCCTGGAGTCGTCGGAGAAACACTGAAGCTTTCTTT. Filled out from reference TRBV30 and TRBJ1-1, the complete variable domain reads SQTIHQWPATLVQPVGSPLSLECTVEGTSNPNLYWYRQAAGRGLQLLFYSVGIGQISSEVPQNLSASRPQDRQFILSSKKLLLSDSGFYLCAWSRRRNTEAFFGQGTRLTVV.

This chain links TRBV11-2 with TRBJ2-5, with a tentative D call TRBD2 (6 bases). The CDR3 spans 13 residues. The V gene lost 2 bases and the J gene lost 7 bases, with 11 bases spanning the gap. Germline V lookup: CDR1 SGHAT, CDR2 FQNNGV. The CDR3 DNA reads TGTGCCAGCAGCTTAACGGGAGCGGTGACCCAGTACTTC. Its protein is CASSLTGAVTQYF.

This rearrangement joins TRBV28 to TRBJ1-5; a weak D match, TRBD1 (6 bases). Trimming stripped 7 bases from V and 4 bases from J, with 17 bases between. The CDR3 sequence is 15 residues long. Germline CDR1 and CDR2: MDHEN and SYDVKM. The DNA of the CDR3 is TGTGCCAGCACAAAACAGGGATGGGGTAATCAGCCCCAGCATTTT. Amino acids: CASTKQGWGNQPQHF.

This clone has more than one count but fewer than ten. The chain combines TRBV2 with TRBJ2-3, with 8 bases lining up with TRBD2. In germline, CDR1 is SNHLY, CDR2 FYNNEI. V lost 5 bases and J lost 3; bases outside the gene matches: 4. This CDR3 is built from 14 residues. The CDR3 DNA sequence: TGTGCCAGCAGTTCGGCGGGAGGAACAGATACGCAGTATTTT. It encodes CASSSAGGTDTQYF.

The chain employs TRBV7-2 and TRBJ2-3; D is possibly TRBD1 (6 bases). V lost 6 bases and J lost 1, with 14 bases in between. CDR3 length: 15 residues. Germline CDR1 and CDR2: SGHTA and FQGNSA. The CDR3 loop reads CASRTLQGGTDTQYF. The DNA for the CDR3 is TGTGCCAGCAGGACCTTACAGGGTGGCACAGATACGCAGTATTTT.

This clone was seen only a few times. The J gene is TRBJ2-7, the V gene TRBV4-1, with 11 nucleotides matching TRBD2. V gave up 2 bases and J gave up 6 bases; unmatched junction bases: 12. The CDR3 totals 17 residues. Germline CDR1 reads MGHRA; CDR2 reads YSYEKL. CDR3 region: CASSQLAGGPSLAEQYF. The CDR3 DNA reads TGCGCCAGCAGCCAATTAGCGGGAGGGCCCTCTTTGGCCGAGCAGTACTTC.

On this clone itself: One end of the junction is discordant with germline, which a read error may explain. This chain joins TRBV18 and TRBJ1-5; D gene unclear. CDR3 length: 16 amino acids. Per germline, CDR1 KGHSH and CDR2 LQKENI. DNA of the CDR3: TGTGCCAGCTCACCAAGGCAGTCGCTTAGCAATCAACCCCAGCATTTT. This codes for CASSPRQSLSNQPQHF.

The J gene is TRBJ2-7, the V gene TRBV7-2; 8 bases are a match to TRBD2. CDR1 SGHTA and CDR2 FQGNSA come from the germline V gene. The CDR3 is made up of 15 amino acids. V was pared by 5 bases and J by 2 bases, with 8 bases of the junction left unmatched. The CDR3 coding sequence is TGTGCCAGCAGCCCCCAGAGCGGGGGAACCTACGAGCAGTACTTC. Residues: CASSPQSGGTYEQYF.

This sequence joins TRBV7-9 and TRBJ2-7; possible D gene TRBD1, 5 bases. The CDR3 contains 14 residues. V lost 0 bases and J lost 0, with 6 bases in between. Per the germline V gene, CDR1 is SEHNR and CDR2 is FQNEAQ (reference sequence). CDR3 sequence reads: CASSLATVSYEQYF. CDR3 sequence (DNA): TGTGCCAGCAGCTTAGCGACAGTCTCCTACGAGCAGTACTTC. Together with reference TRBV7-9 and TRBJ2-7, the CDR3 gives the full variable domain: DTGVSQNPRHKITKRGQNVTFRCDPISEHNRLYWYRQTLGQGPEFLTYFQNEAQLEKSRLLSDRFSAERPKGSFSTLEIQRTEQGDSAMYLCASSLATVSYEQYFGPGTRLTVT.

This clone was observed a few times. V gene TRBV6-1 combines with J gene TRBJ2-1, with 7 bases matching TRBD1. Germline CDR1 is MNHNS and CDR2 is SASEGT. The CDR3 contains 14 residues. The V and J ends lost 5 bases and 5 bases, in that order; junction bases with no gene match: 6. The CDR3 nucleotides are TGTGCCAGCAGTTTCTCCCAGGGGGACAATGAGCAGTTCTTC. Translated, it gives CASSFSQGDNEQFF.

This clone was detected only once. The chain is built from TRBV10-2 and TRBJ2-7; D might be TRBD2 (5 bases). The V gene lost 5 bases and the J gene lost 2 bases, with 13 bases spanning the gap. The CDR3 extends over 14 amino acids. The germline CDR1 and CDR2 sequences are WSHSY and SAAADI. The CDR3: CASSYAGNAYEQYF. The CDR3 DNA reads TGCGCCAGCAGTTACGCCGGGAACGCCTACGAGCAGTACTTC.

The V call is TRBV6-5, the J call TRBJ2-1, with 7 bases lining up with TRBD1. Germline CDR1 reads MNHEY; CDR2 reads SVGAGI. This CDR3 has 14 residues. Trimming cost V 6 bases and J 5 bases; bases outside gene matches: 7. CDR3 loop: CASSRDRRHNEQFF. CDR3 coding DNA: TGTGCCAGCAGCCGGGACAGAAGGCACAATGAGCAGTTCTTC.

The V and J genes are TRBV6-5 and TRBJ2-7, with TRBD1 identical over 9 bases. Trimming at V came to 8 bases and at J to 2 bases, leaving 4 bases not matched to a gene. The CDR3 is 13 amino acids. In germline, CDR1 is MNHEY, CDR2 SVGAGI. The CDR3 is CASGTGSTYEQYF. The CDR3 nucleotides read TGTGCCAGCGGGACAGGGAGTACCTACGAGCAGTACTTC.